This paragraph covers one T cell receptor beta chain sequence. This clone's antigen is unknown. No much larger clonotype is one base removed from it; base qualities were not supplied. Library construction relied on the immunoSEQ multiplex PCR assay. For the multiplex PCR, a mixture combining 60 forward primers for TCR Vbeta segments and 13 reverse primers for TCR Jbeta segments was used. The CDR3 region of rearranged TCR beta genes was amplified from genomic DNA with a multiplex PCR assay. The Illumina HiSeq System was used to sequence the amplified TCR beta libraries as 87-base-pair reads. The original methods were these. Across the roughly 700 repertoires, a later analysis counted some 81 million unique TCR beta chains, roughly 11 million of which were shared by at least two donors. Raw reads were error-corrected and collapsed into unique sequences with a nearest-neighbor algorithm that merged closely related sequences to remove PCR and sequencing errors. CDR3 sequences were aligned to IMGT reference sequences to assign V, D and J gene segments. For a sequence to be retained, a match of at least six nucleotides to both a V gene segment and a J gene segment was required. A rearrangement was called productive if the CDR3 had no stop codons and remained in frame with V and J, and every other rearrangement was called non-productive. CDR3 was defined by IMGT convention, running from the second conserved V-encoded cysteine to the conserved J-encoded phenylalanine. The earlier analysis of 587 of the donors excluded sequences that lacked an unambiguous match to a single V gene segment. An earlier analysis of 450 to 650 of the donors called V segments functional above 56.7% productive rearrangements and segregating when the between-donor standard deviation exceeded 5%. A statistical classification framework was built for diagnosing cytomegalovirus status from the catalog of TCR beta chain sequences. In a later analysis, V and J genes were assigned by comparing TCR nucleotide sequences against IMGT/GENE-DB human TR gene sequences. In a later analysis, CDR3 sequences and most-parsimonious VDJ recombination scenarios were assigned using the TCRdist pipeline. In a later analysis, each TCR beta chain was defined by its CDR3 amino acid sequence together with its V-gene family, and reads without a unique V-gene family were excluded. To address suspected cross-contamination and a sequencing artifact, a later analysis removed under 600 highly shared, low-generation-probability nucleotide sequences. In a later analysis, a clonal expansion index for each public chain was calculated from normalized within-repertoire ranks of inferred template counts. In a later analysis, generation probabilities were computed with a VDJ recombination model fitted to out-of-frame rearrangements, and the resulting probabilities were checked against IGoR. A later analysis scored TCR-TCR, TCR-HLA and TCR-CMV co-occurrence with hypergeometric tests, applying a repertoire-size bias correction to TCR pairs. To estimate false discovery rates, a later analysis permuted the HLA or CMV assignments 20 times. In a later analysis, co-occurring TCRs were grouped with DBSCAN, and TCRdist sequence similarity was added when clustering was performed within HLA-allele-positive subsets. Repertoires with fewer than 30,000 or more than 120,000 public chains were left out of co-occurrence clustering, as were several repertoires with anomalous nucleotide sharing. TCRdb stores this immuneACCESS table with in-frame sequences only. Part of the clones is absent; in the studies checked, under half of the shortfall reflects unresolved V genes, and no reason is known for the rest. The DNA was the basis for D and trimming; V, J and clone size are from that table. The sample table shows 150,000 to 200,000 clones, and about 70% are seen once. The ten largest account for about 2% of the sample.

Trimming removed 0 bases from V and 8 bases from J; the gene matches leave 4 bases unexplained. CDR1 and CDR2, per the germline V gene, are SGHRS and YFSETQ. The CDR3 numbers 14 residues from cysteine through phenylalanine. Kept here is only the CDR3 DNA, which spans 42 bases and is read in frame from base 1. This sample is drawn from a study of cytomegalovirus exposure and HLA in healthy donors (TCRdb year 2017). Turning to the overall study: According to an earlier analysis of 550 to 700 of the donors, about 190 million T cells yielded roughly 110 million unique TCR beta sequences and about 300 Gb of sequence data. Approximately 310 gigabases of sequencing data and approximately 93 million unique TCR sequences were included in an early release covering about 700 HLA-typed donors. Of the roughly 400 genotyped donors, 81% were placed in the genetic ancestry cluster associated with self-reported Caucasian donors. The aim of the study was to test whether cataloging public T cell receptors could identify signatures of past pathogen exposure. Using immunosequencing, the study profiled T cell repertoires from fewer than 700 subjects and related those repertoires to cytomegalovirus serostatus. In addition to the first cohort of 500 to 850 subjects, a separate validation cohort of about 120 different subjects was used. High-throughput TCR immunosequencing, statistical association of individual TCRs with disease status, and machine learning were combined to predict cytomegalovirus infection status. A later analysis re-analyzed previously published TCR beta repertoires from 650 to 800 donors and added high-resolution HLA genotyping to study TCR occurrence patterns. In the later analysis, no new phenotypic data were used to find candidate immune exposures; instead, reliance was placed on TCR beta sequences and their occurrence across donors. An earlier analysis of 587 of the donors used high-throughput TCR beta sequencing to judge whether each TCR beta V gene segment behaved as functional or pseudogenic. Donor age, sex, ethnicity and CMV serostatus were collected together with the repertoire data. A later genetic analysis took genome-wide SNP genotypes for about 55% of the roughly 670 donors and used that subset as a discovery cohort. All discovery cohort repertoires had been generated on a single sequencing platform. Class I and class II HLA loci were covered by the typing at four-digit resolution. The number of typed donors differed by locus: 629-630 for A, B, C, DRB1 and DQB1; 500 to 550 for DQA1; over 600 for DPA1; and roughly 490 for DPB1. About 5 DR-DQ haplotypes were handled as single units for association and clustering, since linkage in the cohort was strong. On average, about 240,000 unique TCR beta nucleotide sequences were sequenced per donor among a few hundred genotyped donors of the cohort, with around 19% of those sequences being non-productive. The paper as a whole reports these results and caveats: A later genetic analysis associated a missense DCLRE1C variant with V-gene and J-gene trimming of TCR beta chains, and an independent cohort replicated the association. Across donors, most TCR sequences were observed very rarely, whereas some public TCRs were present in many individuals. Several of the top co-occurrence clusters appeared to be linked to parvovirus B19, influenza, CMV and Epstein-Barr virus, according to a later analysis. Because HLA typing was missing for some donors at each locus, association tests included only the typed subset. Immune exposure information for the cohort was limited to CMV serostatus. According to a later genetic analysis, donors in an Asian-associated ancestry cluster had fewer N-insertions in productive TCRs than the roughly 700-donor mean. Because the 87-base-pair reads could not distinguish some IMGT-functional V segments, including TRBV6-2 and TRBV6-3, those segments were excluded. Linkage disequilibrium might explain the correlated functional status among segregating V segments, but an unknown experimental factor could not be excluded. Assigning TCR associations to individual alleles was difficult when HLA alleles, especially DR and DQ, strongly co-occurred. At a false discovery rate of 0.05, a later analysis linked under 20,000 TCR beta sequences to specific HLA alleles. In this cohort, only TCR beta chains were sequenced, and detectable features were limited by the absence of alpha or paired-chain data. In an earlier analysis of 587 of the donors, most TCR beta V segments appeared in productive rearrangements about 87% or about 30% of the time, broadly matching IMGT annotations. A further reported finding was that TCR beta sequences accurately predicted the HLA-A and HLA-B alleles for most subjects in the first cohort. Presence/absence analyses assumed roughly uniform sequencing depth across donors, an assumption that may not hold. In a later analysis, most CMV-associated TCR beta chains were found to appear HLA-restricted, with HLA associations seemingly driven largely by CMV exposure. Because counts were too low, around 17 rarely observed V segments, including chromosome 9 orphons, were left out of the earlier analysis of approximately 580 of the donors. In both the original and validation cohorts, the classifier was reported to diagnose cytomegalovirus status with high specificity and sensitivity. In a later analysis, HLA-associated TCR beta chains were found to be more clonally expanded and to have lower generation probabilities than equally common non-associated chains. In a later analysis, TCR association rates were found to vary across HLA loci, with the most associated TCRs seen for DRB1 alleles and the fewest for HLA-C alleles. The authors suggested that the approach could potentially be extended to other disease states and immunological phenotypes. In vitro tests confirmed that a few of the cytomegalovirus-associated TCR beta chains recognize cytomegalovirus antigens. The study listed 150 to 200 TCR beta chains as associated with cytomegalovirus. The sequencing pipeline was judged likely to have produced a cluster of highly shared sequence variants as a technical artifact.

The cohort consisted of 670 or so healthy bone marrow donors. Cohort members were all nominally healthy when sampled, although unrecorded immune exposures were likely present. The donor was CMV seronegative and belonged to the group of 352 seronegative cohort members. A peripheral blood sample was collected from each donor, and TCR beta sequencing was performed on peripheral blood mononuclear cells. Genomic DNA was extracted from the blood cell samples with the Qiagen DNeasy Blood Extraction Kit. The receptor was isolated from a woman aged 25 to 39 in good health and CMV-seronegative. The receptor chain draws on TRBV5-1 and TRBJ1-4, with 7 junctional bases fitting TRBD1. Sequenced sample: PBMCs. The encoded CDR3 is CASSLGDSHEKLFF. The base sequence is TGCGCCAGCAGCTTGGGGGACAGCCACGAAAAACTGTTTTTT.